This T cell receptor (beta chain) was captured by sequencing in a study of PD-1 blockade in mismatch repair-deficient tumors. In the study overall: Enrolled about 2013-2016, patients had progressing, pretreated mismatch repair-deficient cancers of approximately 13 types.

This CDR3 is built from 15 residues. Looked up from germline, CDR1 is SGHDT and CDR2 is YYEEEE. The V gene lost 0 bases and the J gene lost 2 bases, with 12 bases spanning the gap. Clones were read by immunoSEQ multiplex PCR, and TCRdb kept only the in-frame ones, dropping some. The sample has approximately 130,000 clones, about 86% seen once. PCR or immunohistochemistry showed mismatch repair deficiency in every enrolled patient. This clone was seen more than once but under ten times. Its matching antigen is unknown. Whole-study results and caveats: Tumor-resident clones, often undetectable pretreatment in blood, expanded then contracted after pembrolizumab.

The specimen comprised peripheral blood, sampled 44 weeks after starting pembrolizumab. The V call is TRBV5-6, the J call TRBJ2-7; D uncertain. This TCR came from an adult with mismatch repair-deficient cancer. As DNA, the CDR3 is TGTGCCAGCAGCTTGGGGTTATCGAAGGCCTACGAGCAGTACTTC. It is translated as CASSLGLSKAYEQYF.